Listed below are T cell receptor beta chains from one sample, sequenced in a study of identical twins. MiXCR, applied by TCRdb to the 5' RACE reads, yields one record per CDR3 protein. The sample lists about 660,000 distinct CDR3 sequences; over 8.5% were seen once. These sequences were also reported in another study, on yellow fever vaccine responses in identical twins.

The specimen sequenced was PBMCs. Every receptor here comes from a woman aged 18-35 years in good health. Both conserved end residues are part of each CDR3. A D gene is named only where the DNA matches it firmly. Some rows mark clone size as missing; the rest say once, few, many or name a class of expanded clone.

>.|few|TRBJ1-2|TRBV29-1
CSVDEAGIAYGYTF
TGCAGCGTTGATGAAGCAGGGATTGCCTATGGCTACACCTTC
>.|few|TRBJ1-1|TRBV25-1
CASSPGLRRAFF
TGTGCCAGCAGTCCGGGACTTCGCCGGGCTTTCTTT
>.|.|TRBJ1-1|TRBV7-2
CASSLRARNTEAFF
TGTGCCAGCAGCTTGAGAGCCCGGAACACTGAAGCTTTCTTT
>.|few|TRBJ1-6|TRBV20-1
CSASSGGLRPLHF
TGCAGTGCTTCCTCGGGTGGCCTGAGACCCCTCCACTTT
>TRBD2|many|TRBJ2-1|TRBV11-2
CASSLVGQGTSGGNEQFF
TGTGCCAGCAGCTTAGTAGGACAGGGGACTAGCGGGGGCAATGAGCAGTTCTTC
>.|.|TRBJ1-1|TRBV5-6
CASSFLGAAGTAFF
TGTGCCAGCAGCTTTTTGGGTGCGGCCGGGACAGCTTTCTTT
>.|.|TRBJ2-7|TRBV27
CASPPWTDAYEQYF
TGTGCCAGCCCGCCATGGACGGACGCCTACGAGCAGTACTTC
>.|.|TRBJ2-5|TRBV3-1
CASSQRLISAAQETQYF
TGTGCCAGCAGCCAGAGACTTATCAGCGCGGCACAAGAGACCCAGTACTTC
>.|.|TRBJ2-3|TRBV10-3
CAISDGSGGGPSDTQYF
TGTGCCATCAGTGATGGGTCAGGGGGAGGGCCTTCGGATACGCAGTATTTT
>TRBD2|few|TRBJ2-1|TRBV7-2
CASSLVSGTRSNEQFF
TGTGCCAGCAGCTTAGTCTCCGGGACTAGGTCTAATGAGCAGTTCTTC
>TRBD2|many|TRBJ2-1|TRBV12-3/TRBV12-4
CASSPGLADNEQFF
TGTGCCAGCAGCCCAGGACTAGCGGATAACGAGCAGTTCTTC
>.|many|TRBJ2-2|TRBV11-2
CASKEVYNTGELFF
TGTGCCAGCAAGGAAGTGTATAACACCGGGGAGCTGTTTTTT
>.|many|TRBJ2-4|TRBV12-3/TRBV12-4
CASSFGSGGKNIQYF
.
>.|.|TRBJ1-4|TRBV15
CATSRVGAATNEKLFF
TGTGCCACCAGCAGAGTCGGCGCCGCAACTAATGAAAAACTGTTTTTT
>TRBD1|many|TRBJ1-2|TRBV10-3
CANSRTGDYGYTF
TGTGCTAACAGCCGGACAGGAGACTATGGCTACACCTTC
>TRBD1|.|TRBJ2-7|TRBV28
CASKGQGNEQYF
TGTGCCAGCAAGGGACAGGGCAACGAGCAGTACTTC
>TRBD1|.|TRBJ1-2|TRBV4-2
CASSQDGTGDYGYTF
TGTGCCAGCAGCCAAGATGGGACAGGGGACTATGGCTACACCTTC
>TRBD1|few|TRBJ2-7|TRBV20-1
CSARTGAAYEQYF
TGCAGTGCTCGGACAGGGGCCGCCTACGAGCAGTACTTC
>.|few|TRBJ2-1|TRBV7-9
CASSLEGLSLLYNEQFF
TGTGCCAGCAGCTTAGAAGGCCTTTCCCTTTTGTACAATGAGCAGTTCTTC
>TRBD1|many|TRBJ1-1|TRBV5-5
CASSLGGTGNTEAFF
TGTGCCAGCAGCTTGGGCGGGACAGGGAACACTGAAGCTTTCTTT
>.|many|TRBJ2-7|TRBV20-1
CSAGQSTVYEQYF
TGCAGTGCTGGCCAGTCGACAGTCTACGAGCAGTACTTC
>TRBD1|few|TRBJ2-5|TRBV27
CASSTGTGGRETQYF
TGTGCCAGCAGTACCGGGACAGGGGGCCGAGAGACCCAGTACTTC
>.|few|TRBJ1-2|TRBV11-2
CASSLGGSQNYGYTF
TGTGCCAGCAGCTTAGGTGGCAGCCAGAACTATGGCTACACCTTC
>TRBD1|few|TRBJ2-2|TRBV12-5
CASGRGQKDAMSGELFF
TGTGCTAGTGGAAGGGGGCAAAAGGACGCGATGAGCGGGGAGCTGTTTTTT
>.|few|TRBJ2-7|TRBV12-3/TRBV12-4
CASRAGIAAYEQYF
TGTGCCAGCAGGGCCGGCATCGCCGCCTACGAGCAGTACTTC
>TRBD2|few|TRBJ2-1|TRBV12-3/TRBV12-4
CASSLVSLAEHNYNEQFF
TGTGCCAGCAGTTTGGTGTCACTAGCGGAGCATAACTACAATGAGCAGTTCTTC
>.|.|TRBJ2-3|TRBV10-3
CAISVTGSVAQYF
TGTGCCATCAGTGTGACTGGGTCTGTAGCGCAGTATTTT
>.|many|TRBJ2-1|TRBV9
CASSVGGGINNEQFF
TGTGCCAGCAGCGTAGGAGGGGGGATCAACAATGAGCAGTTCTTC
>.|many|TRBJ2-2|TRBV7-3
CASQIGKANTGELFF
TGTGCCAGCCAAATAGGCAAAGCGAACACCGGGGAGCTGTTTTTT
>.|.|TRBJ2-1|TRBV7-9
CASSLIIQGPNNEQFF
TGTGCCAGCAGCTTAATTATACAGGGTCCCAACAATGAGCAGTTCTTC
>TRBD1|.|TRBJ1-2|TRBV4-1
CASSPLRDSIYGYTF
TGCGCCAGCAGCCCGCTAAGGGACAGCATCTATGGCTACACCTTC
>TRBD1|.|TRBJ2-1|TRBV28
CASRITGTGRSYNEQFF
TGTGCCAGCAGGATAACAGGGACAGGTCGATCCTACAATGAGCAGTTCTTC
>.|few|TRBJ2-5|TRBV29-1
CSVDLMTAF
TGCAGCGTTGACCTAATGACGGCCTTC
>.|.|TRBJ2-2|TRBV20-1
CSAFVEGGAVELFF
TGCAGTGCTTTCGTCGAGGGTGGGGCCGTGGAGCTGTTTTTT
>.|few|TRBJ1-3|TRBV5-1
CASSQLGGDSGNTIYF
TGCGCCAGCAGCCAGCTTGGGGGAGACTCTGGAAACACCATATATTTT
>TRBD1|many|TRBJ2-7|TRBV5-6
CASSYAGQGIYEQYF
TGTGCCAGCAGCTATGCGGGACAGGGGATCTACGAGCAGTACTTC
>TRBD1|many|TRBJ1-6|TRBV9
CASSVTGTGPSPLHF
TGTGCCAGCAGCGTTACCGGGACAGGGCCTTCACCCCTCCACTTT
>.|few|TRBJ2-4|TRBV29-1
CSVVWGAKNIQYF
TGCAGCGTTGTATGGGGGGCCAAAAACATTCAGTACTTC
>TRBD2|.|TRBJ2-7|TRBV28
CASSDSGSPPYEQYF
TGTGCCAGCAGTGATAGCGGGAGTCCTCCCTACGAGCAGTACTTC
>.|few|TRBJ2-2|TRBV6-5
CASSYQPRLPGELFF
TGTGCCAGCAGTTACCAACCCAGGTTGCCCGGGGAGCTGTTTTTT
>.|few|TRBJ2-2|TRBV6-2/TRBV6-3
CASSWTSFDGELFF
TGTGCCAGCAGCTGGACCTCGTTCGACGGGGAGCTGTTTTTT
>.|few|TRBJ2-7|TRBV21-1
CASPLRASYEQYF
TGTGCCAGCCCCCTCCGGGCCTCCTACGAGCAGTACTTC
>.|few|TRBJ2-3|TRBV5-1
CASSLVLEDTQYF
TGCGCCAGCAGTCTGGTGCTTGAGGATACGCAGTATTTT
>.|many|TRBJ2-4|TRBV18
CASSPGTAKNIQYF
TGTGCCAGCTCACCAGGGACAGCCAAAAACATTCAGTACTTC
>TRBD1|many|TRBJ2-1|TRBV28
CASNPEGQGIDNEQFF
TGTGCCAGCAACCCCGAGGGACAGGGGATAGACAATGAGCAGTTCTTC
>.|.|TRBJ1-1|TRBV18
CASSPRVQNTEAFF
TGTGCCAGCTCACCAAGAGTGCAGAACACTGAAGCTTTCTTT
>TRBD1|few|TRBJ2-1|TRBV29-1
CSVDGGLIGTGNNEQFF
TGCAGCGTTGACGGGGGATTGATCGGGACAGGGAACAATGAGCAGTTCTTC